This entry is about one TCR beta chain. Its antigen is unknown. The CDR3 contains 14 residues. V shed 6 bases, J shed 4 bases, and the junction held 8 bases outside the gene matches. CDR1 and CDR2 (germline): SQVTM, ANQGSEA. A J-beta primer mix and a sample-barcoded 5' primer were used in a second PCR of roughly 7 to 12 cycles. TCRdb fed the 5' RACE reads into MiXCR, producing one record per CDR3 protein. The sample carries 1.4 million or so distinct CDR3 sequences, 35% to 45% recorded once. These data originate in a study of blood T cells in healthy people across ages. Whole-study findings and limits: Both naive CD4+ cell counts and diversity were greater in long-lived donors than in aged donors.

V and J are TRBV29-1 and TRBJ2-1; TRBD2 matches 8 bases. Sequencing was performed on blood. The clonotype originates from a woman under 30 in good health. The CDR3 region is CSVLLAEKYNEQFF. DNA of the CDR3: TGCAGCGTCTTACTAGCGGAGAAGTACAATGAGCAGTTCTTC.